This entry lists 3 T cell receptor beta chains sequenced from one sample in a study of beta chain features in type 1 diabetes. Whole-study findings and limits: Significant though moderate, a shortening of TCRB CDR3s appeared in all four CD4+ subsets of Type 1 diabetes patients.

cDNA synthesis used the whole RNA isolate, giving expressed TCRB sequences. Method: immunoSEQ multiplex PCR; TCRdb's copy keeps in-frame clones and lacks some. Of some 350,000 clones in the sample, 8% to 10% are singletons; the top ten hold 0.6%. For these TCRs, the target antigens are not known. Material: central memory CD4+ T cells from blood. These receptors were taken from a man aged 30 to 39 with type 1 diabetes.

V is TRBV20-1 and J is TRBJ1-1, with D unclear. Germline-derived CDR1 and CDR2 are DFQATT and SNEGSKA (reference sequence). This CDR3 is built from 11 residues. With 6 bases removed from V and 7 bases from J, the gap between germline ends came to 12 bases. The chain's CDR3 is CSAANLCEAFF. The DNA for the CDR3 is TGCAGTGCCGCGAACCTCTGTGAAGCTTTCTTT.

Turning to this clone: Additional DNA sequences in this sample encode the identical CDR3. J is TRBJ1-5 and V is TRBV4-3, with D uncertain. From germline, CDR1 is LGHNA and CDR2 YSLEER. V lost 0 bases to trimming and J lost 3 bases, with 3 bases between them. The CDR3 contains 13 residues. The CDR3 spells CASSQELNQPQHF. The CDR3, as DNA: TGCGCCAGCAGCCAAGAGCTCAATCAGCCCCAGCATTTT.

The genes are TRBV11-1 and TRBJ1-4, with 7 bases identical to TRBD1. The germline CDR1 and CDR2 sequences are SGHAT and FQDESV (reference sequence). V lost 6 bases to trimming and J lost 8 bases; unmatched junction nucleotides: 12. The CDR3 contains 15 residues. The CDR3 region has the DNA TGTGCCAGCAGTCCCGGGACAGTGAATGGCGAAAAACTGTTTTTT. This codes for CASSPGTVNGEKLFF.